The next 9 T cell receptor beta chains were all read from a single sample in a study of tumor-infiltrating lymphocytes in oesophageal squamous cell carcinoma. TCRdb re-derived calls from the PCR reads in MiXCR, one entry per CDR3 protein. The sample lists over 10,000 distinct CDR3 sequences; roughly 51% were seen once. The sequenced sample was blood. The receptors here all came from a female donor with esophageal squamous cell carcinoma.

The gene calls are TRBV7-9 and TRBJ2-7; 9 nucleotides agree with TRBD1. The germline V gene has CDR1 SEHNR and CDR2 FQNEAQ (reference sequence). This CDR3 spans 16 amino acids. V dropped 4 bases and J dropped 7; count of bases not matched to a gene: 14. The DNA for the CDR3 is TGTGCCAGCAGCTCACGACGACAGGGGGATAGGAATGAGCAGTACTTC. Encoded protein: CASSSRRQGDRNEQYF.

This clonotype is medium-sized (0.01 to 0.1%) within its sample. The chain combines TRBV6-1 with TRBJ1-2, with D hard to call. CDR1 is MNHNS, CDR2 SASEGT, per germline. Trimming cost V 3 bases and J 5 bases, with 13 bases left between them. The CDR3 covers 14 residues. The DNA for the CDR3 is TGTGCCAGCAGTGATGCCGGGCTGGGGTATGGCTACACCTTC. Its protein product is CASSDAGLGYGYTF.

The sample holds a few counts of this clonotype. This rearrangement joins TRBV27 to TRBJ2-1; D gene unclear. This CDR3 spans 13 amino acids. The germline V gene encodes CDR1 MNHEY and CDR2 SMNVEV (reference sequence). V was shortened by 3 bases and J by 7 bases, with 10 bases between the two germline ends. This chain's CDR3 is CASSFSPINEQFF. In DNA, the CDR3 is TGTGCCAGCAGTTTCTCTCCTATAAATGAGCAGTTCTTC.

This clonotype has at least ten counts. The genes are TRBV7-2 and TRBJ1-2; D remains unclear. There are 15 residues in the CDR3. Germline CDR1 is SGHTA and CDR2 is FQGNSA. Trimming took off 5 bases at V and 3 bases at J, with 16 bases between the two ends. As DNA, the CDR3 is TGTGCCAGCAGCGTCGGGCAGATAACGGACTATGGCTACACCTTC. Translating gives CASSVGQITDYGYTF.

The CDR3 DNA reads as TGTGCCAGCAGCCACTTGCGGGGGGATGAAGCTTTCTTT. Translation gives CASSHLRGDEAFF. This chain links TRBV7-2 with TRBJ1-1; a weak D match, TRBD1 (5 bases). CDR1 SGHTA and CDR2 FQGNSA come from the germline V gene. Trimming left V 5 bases short and J 7 bases short, with 14 bases between. The length of the CDR3 is 13 residues.

The chain recombines TRBV7-2 with TRBJ1-2; 9 nucleotides match TRBD1. The J call may be faulty, since TRBJ2-5 better matches the DNA end. The CDR3 loop spans 16 amino acids. Per the germline V gene, CDR1 is SGHTA and CDR2 is FQGNSA. The CDR3 region has the DNA TGTGCCAGCAGCGCCTACAGGGGGCGCGGTCTAGAGACCCAGTACTTC. Its protein is CASSAYRGRGLETQYF.

The chain carries TRBV7-6 and TRBJ2-5, with TRBD1 identical over 7 bases. The CDR3 is 17 residues long. Trimming removed 5 bases from V and 5 bases from J; junction bases left unmatched: 17. Germline V lookup: CDR1 SGHVS, CDR2 FNYEAQ. DNA for the CDR3: TGTGCCAGCAGCCCGCGAGGTGACAGGGTTCGCGGGGAGACCCAGTACTTC. Amino acid sequence: CASSPRGDRVRGETQYF.

The chain has TRBV7-2 and TRBJ2-4, with 10 nucleotides matching TRBD2. The DNA matches TRBJ2-1 better at its end, which makes the J call doubtful. From germline, CDR1 is SGHTA and CDR2 FQGNSA. The CDR3 has 15 amino acids. CDR3 loop: CASSSPGLAQNEQFF. The DNA for the CDR3 is TGTGCCAGCAGCTCGCCGGGACTAGCGCAAAATGAGCAGTTCTTC.

The genes are TRBV7-8 and TRBJ2-3, with D uncertain. The ends were cut back, 6 bases at V and 11 bases at J, with 18 bases in the middle. This CDR3 comprises 13 residues. Germline V gene data show CDR1 as SGHVS and CDR2 as FQNEAQ. CDR3 amino acids: CASSGLLSYEQYF. In nucleotides, the CDR3 is TGTGCCAGCAGTGGCCTTCTTTCCTACGAGCAGTATTTT.